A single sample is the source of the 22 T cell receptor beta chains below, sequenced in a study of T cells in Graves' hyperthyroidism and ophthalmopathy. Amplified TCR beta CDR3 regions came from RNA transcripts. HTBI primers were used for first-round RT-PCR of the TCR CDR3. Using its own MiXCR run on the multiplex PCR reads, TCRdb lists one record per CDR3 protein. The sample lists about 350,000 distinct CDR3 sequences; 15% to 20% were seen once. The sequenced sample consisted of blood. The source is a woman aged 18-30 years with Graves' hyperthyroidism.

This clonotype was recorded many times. CDR3 sequence (DNA): TGTGCCAGCAGCTTAGTCCGGGTATATGGCTACACCTTC. It encodes CASSLVRVYGYTF. The chain recombines TRBV7-8 with TRBJ1-2; D unresolved. Germline V gives CDR1 SGHVS, CDR2 FQNEAQ. The CDR3 runs 13 residues. The ends were cut back, 1 base at V and 5 bases at J, with 8 bases in the middle.

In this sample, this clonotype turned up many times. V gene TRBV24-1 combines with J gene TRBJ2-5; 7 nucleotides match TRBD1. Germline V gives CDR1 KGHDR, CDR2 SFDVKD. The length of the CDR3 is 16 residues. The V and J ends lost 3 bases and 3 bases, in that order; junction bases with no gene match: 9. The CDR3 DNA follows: TGTGCCACCAGTGATAGGGACAGCCCTGAAAAAGAGACCCAGTACTTC. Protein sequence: CATSDRDSPEKETQYF.

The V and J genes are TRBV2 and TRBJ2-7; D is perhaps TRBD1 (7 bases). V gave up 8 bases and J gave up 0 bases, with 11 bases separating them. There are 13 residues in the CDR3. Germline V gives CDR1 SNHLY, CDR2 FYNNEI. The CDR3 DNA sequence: TGTGCCAGCGGAGGGGGCACCTCCTACGAGCAGTACTTC. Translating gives CASGGGTSYEQYF.

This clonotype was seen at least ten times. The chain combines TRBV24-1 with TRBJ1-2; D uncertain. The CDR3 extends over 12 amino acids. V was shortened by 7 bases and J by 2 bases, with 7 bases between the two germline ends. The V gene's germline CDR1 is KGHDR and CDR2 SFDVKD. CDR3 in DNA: TGTGCCACCAGGGACGGGAACTATGGCTACACCTTC. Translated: CATRDGNYGYTF.

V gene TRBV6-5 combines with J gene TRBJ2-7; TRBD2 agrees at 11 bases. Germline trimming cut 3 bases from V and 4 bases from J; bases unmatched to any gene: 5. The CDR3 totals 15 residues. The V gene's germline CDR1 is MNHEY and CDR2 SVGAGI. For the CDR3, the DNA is TGTGCCAGCAGTTATCGGCCTAGCGGGGGGTACGAGCAGTACTTC. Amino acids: CASSYRPSGGYEQYF.

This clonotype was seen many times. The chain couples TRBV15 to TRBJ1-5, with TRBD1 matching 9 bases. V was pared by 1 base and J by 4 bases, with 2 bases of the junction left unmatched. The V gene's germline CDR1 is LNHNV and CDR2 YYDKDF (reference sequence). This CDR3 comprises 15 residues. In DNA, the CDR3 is TGTGCCACCAGCAGAGCGGGACAGGGAAATCAGCCCCAGCATTTT. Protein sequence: CATSRAGQGNQPQHF.

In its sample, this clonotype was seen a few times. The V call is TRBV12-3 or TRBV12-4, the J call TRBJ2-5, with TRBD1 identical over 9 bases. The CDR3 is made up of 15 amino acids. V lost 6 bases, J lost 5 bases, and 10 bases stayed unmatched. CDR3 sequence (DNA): TGTGCCAGCAGGAACCGGGACAGGGTGGGGGAGACCCAGTACTTC. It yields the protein CASRNRDRVGETQYF.

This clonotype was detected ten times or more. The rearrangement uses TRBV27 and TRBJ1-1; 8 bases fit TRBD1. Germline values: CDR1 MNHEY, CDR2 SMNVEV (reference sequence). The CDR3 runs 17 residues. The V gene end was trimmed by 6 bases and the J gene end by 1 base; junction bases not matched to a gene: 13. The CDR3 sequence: CASRHFRQGIRNTEAFF. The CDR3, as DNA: TGTGCCAGCAGGCATTTCCGACAGGGGATTCGGAACACTGAAGCTTTCTTT.

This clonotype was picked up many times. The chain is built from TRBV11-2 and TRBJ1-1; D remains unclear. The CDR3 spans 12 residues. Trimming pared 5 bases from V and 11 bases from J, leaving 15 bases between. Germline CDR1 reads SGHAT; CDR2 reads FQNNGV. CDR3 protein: CASSQRRLSAFF. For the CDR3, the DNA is TGTGCCAGCAGCCAACGGCGATTGAGTGCTTTCTTT.

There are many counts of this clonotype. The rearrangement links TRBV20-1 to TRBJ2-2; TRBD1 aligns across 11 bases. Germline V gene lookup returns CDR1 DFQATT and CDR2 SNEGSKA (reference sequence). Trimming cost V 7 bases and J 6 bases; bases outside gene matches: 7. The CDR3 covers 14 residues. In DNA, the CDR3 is TGCAGTGTTGGGACAGGGGGAAGTCCCGGGGAGCTGTTTTTT. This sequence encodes CSVGTGGSPGELFF.

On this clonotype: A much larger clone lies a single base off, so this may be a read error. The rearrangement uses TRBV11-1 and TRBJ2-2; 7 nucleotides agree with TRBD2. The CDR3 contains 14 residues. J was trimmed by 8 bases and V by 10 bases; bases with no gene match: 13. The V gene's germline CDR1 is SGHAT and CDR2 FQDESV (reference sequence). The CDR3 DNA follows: TGTGCCATCTCGGGAGGTCGATCACCTGGGGAGCTGTTTTTT. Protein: CAISGGRSPGELFF. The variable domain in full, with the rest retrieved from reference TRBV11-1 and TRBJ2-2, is EAEVAQSPRYKITEKSQAVAFWCDPISGHATLYWYRQILGQGPELLVQFQDESVVDDSQLPKDRFSAERLKGVDSTLKIQPAELGDSAMYLCAISGGRSPGELFFGEGSRLTVL.

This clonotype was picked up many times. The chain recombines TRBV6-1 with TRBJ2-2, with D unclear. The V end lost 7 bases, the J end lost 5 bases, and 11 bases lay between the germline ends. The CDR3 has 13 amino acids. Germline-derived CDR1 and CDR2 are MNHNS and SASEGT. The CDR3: CASTSWATGELFF. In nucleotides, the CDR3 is TGTGCCAGCACCTCTTGGGCTACCGGGGAGCTGTTTTTT.

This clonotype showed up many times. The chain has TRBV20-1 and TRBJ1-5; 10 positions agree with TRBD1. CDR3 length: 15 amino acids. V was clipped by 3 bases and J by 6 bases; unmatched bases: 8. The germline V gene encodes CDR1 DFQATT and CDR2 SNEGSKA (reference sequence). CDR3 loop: CSASGGQGRGQPQHF. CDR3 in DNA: TGCAGTGCTAGTGGGGGACAGGGGCGGGGTCAGCCCCAGCATTTT.

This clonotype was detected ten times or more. The CDR3 DNA sequence: TGCAGCGTTGAACGCGACGGCTACCAAGAGACCCAGTACTTC. It codes for CSVERDGYQETQYF. The genes are TRBV29-1 and TRBJ2-5; D uncertain. The germline CDR1 and CDR2 sequences are SQVTM and ANQGSEA. V dropped 2 bases and J dropped 0 bases, with 10 bases sitting between them. The CDR3 has 14 residues.

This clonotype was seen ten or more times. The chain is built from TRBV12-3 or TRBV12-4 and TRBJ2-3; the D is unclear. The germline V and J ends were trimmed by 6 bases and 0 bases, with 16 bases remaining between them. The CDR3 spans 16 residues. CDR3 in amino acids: CASSTEHGASTDTQYF. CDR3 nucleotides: TGTGCCAGCAGCACCGAACACGGCGCTAGCACAGATACGCAGTATTTT.

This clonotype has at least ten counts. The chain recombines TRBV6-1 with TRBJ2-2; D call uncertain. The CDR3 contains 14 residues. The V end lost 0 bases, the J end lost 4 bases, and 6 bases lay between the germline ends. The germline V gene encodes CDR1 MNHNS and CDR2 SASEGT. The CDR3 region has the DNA TGTGCCAGCAGTGAAGCTCAGGCCACCGGGGAGCTGTTTTTT. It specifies CASSEAQATGELFF.

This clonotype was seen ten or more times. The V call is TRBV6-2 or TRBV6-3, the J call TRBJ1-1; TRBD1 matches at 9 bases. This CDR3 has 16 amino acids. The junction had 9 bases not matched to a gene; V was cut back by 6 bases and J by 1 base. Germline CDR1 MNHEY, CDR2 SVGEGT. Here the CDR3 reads CASRPPGQGKNTEAFF. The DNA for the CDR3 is TGTGCCAGCAGACCTCCGGGACAGGGAAAGAACACTGAAGCTTTCTTT.

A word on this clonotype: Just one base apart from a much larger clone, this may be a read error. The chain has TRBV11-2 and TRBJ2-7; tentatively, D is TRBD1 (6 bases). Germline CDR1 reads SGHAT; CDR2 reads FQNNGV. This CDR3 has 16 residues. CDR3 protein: CAGSSDLTGSSYEQYF. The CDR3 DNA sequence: TGTGCCGGCAGCTCCGACCTGACAGGCAGCTCCTACGAGCAGTACTTC.

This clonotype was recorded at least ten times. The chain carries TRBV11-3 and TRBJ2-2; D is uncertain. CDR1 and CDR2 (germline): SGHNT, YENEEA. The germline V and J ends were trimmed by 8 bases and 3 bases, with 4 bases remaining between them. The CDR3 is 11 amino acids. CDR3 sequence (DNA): TGTGCCAGCCAGGACACCGGGGAGCTGTTTTTT. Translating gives CASQDTGELFF. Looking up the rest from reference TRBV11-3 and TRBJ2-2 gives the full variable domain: EAGVVQSPRYKIIEKKQPVAFWCNPISGHNTLYWYLQNLGQGPELLIRYENEEAVDDSQLPKDRFSAERLKGVDSTLKIQPAELGDSAVYLCASQDTGELFFGEGSRLTVL.

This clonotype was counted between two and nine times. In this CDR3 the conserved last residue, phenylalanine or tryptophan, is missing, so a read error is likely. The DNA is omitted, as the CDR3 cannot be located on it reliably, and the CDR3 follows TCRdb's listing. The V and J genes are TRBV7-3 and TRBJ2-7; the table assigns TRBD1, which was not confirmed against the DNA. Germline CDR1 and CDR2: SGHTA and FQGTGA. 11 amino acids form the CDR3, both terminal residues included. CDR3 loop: CASSIPEGTPP.

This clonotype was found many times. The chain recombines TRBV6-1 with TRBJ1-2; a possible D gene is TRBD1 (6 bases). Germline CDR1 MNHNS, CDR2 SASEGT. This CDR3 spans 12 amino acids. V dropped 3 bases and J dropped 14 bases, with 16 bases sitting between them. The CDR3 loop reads CASSDRGHDGTF. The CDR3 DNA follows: TGTGCCAGCAGTGACAGGGGACACGACGGGACCTTC.

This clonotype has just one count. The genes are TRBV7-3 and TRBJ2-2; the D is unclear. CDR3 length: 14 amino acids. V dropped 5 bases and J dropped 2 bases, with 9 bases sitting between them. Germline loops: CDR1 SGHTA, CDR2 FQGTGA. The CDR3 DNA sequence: TGTGCCAGCAGCCCACGGGTTAACACCGGGGAGCTGTTTTTT. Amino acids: CASSPRVNTGELFF.